This record covers a single T cell receptor (beta chain). The data derive from a study of blood T cell repertoires in COVID-19. Study-level information: Sources were T cells, B-cell-depleted T cells, or PBMCs; the material itself was cDNA or gDNA.

TCRdb's copy holds only in-frame clones and misses some; the assay was immunoSEQ multiplex PCR. Of some 160,000 clones listed, more than 75% are singletons. CDR1 is MNHNS and CDR2 is SASEGT in the germline V gene. This CDR3 spans 15 amino acids. The junction had 9 bases not matched to a gene; V was cut back by 2 bases and J by 9 bases. The material sequenced was peripheral blood. J is TRBJ2-1 and V is TRBV6-1, with 8 bases identical to TRBD2. This receptor was obtained from a woman older than 75 with COVID-19, enrolled during active disease. In nucleotides, the CDR3 is TGTGCCAGCAGTGAATCCGGGCGAGCGGGGGCTGAGCAGTTCTTC. Residues: CASSESGRAGAEQFF.